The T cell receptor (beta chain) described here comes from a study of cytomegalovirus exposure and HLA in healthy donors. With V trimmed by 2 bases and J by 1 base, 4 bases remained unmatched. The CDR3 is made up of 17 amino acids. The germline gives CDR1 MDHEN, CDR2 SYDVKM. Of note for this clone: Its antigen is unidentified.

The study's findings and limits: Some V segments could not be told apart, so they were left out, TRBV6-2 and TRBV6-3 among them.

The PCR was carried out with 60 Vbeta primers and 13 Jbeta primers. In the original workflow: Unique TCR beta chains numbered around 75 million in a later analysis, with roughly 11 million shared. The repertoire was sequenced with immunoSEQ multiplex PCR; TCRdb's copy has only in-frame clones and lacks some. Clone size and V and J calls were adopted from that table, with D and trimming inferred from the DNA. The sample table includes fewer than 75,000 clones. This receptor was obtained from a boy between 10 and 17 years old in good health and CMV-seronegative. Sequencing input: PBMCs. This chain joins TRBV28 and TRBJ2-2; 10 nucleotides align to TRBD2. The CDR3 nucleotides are TGTGCCAGCAGTTTAGGGCTAGCGGGAGTGAACACCGGGGAGCTGTTTTTT. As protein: CASSLGLAGVNTGELFF.